A selection of T cell receptor beta chains follows, all from one sample in a study of patients and donors after allogeneic stem cell transplantation. MiXCR was run by TCRdb on the RT-PCR reads, yielding one entry per CDR3 protein. The sample lists over 10,000 distinct CDR3 sequences, about 23% occurring once. Source material: blood, either unsorted or a sorted T cell fraction (not recorded which). These TCRs come from a human donor who was either an allogeneic HSCT recipient or a stem cell or donor lymphocyte infusion donor (not recorded which). It is not recorded whose cells these are; they may come from a transplant donor. Each CDR3 is given without its conserved first and last residue.

V gene: TRBV4-1; CDR3 protein: ASSAIVREFSYEQY
V gene: TRBV4-2; CDR3 protein: ASSQETEAF
V gene: TRBV6-2/TRBV6-3; CDR3 protein: ASSSQAYEQY
V gene: TRBV29-1; CDR3 protein: SALAKNIQY
V gene: TRBV29-1; CDR3 protein: SGREALNEQF
V gene: TRBV5-1; CDR3 protein: ASSHAPFRGYT
V gene: TRBV30; CDR3 protein: AWSIRTDTEAF
V gene: TRBV7-8; CDR3 protein: ASSLPGRPMNTEAF
V gene: TRBV4-1; CDR3 protein: ASSQAPSGWYNEQF
V gene: TRBV24-1; CDR3 protein: ATSDLDSLEQF
V gene: TRBV6-2/TRBV6-3; CDR3 protein: ASSYSTRPGFGEAF
V gene: TRBV15; CDR3 protein: ATSRLAGVTGELF
V gene: TRBV9; CDR3 protein: ASSVAGLKETQY
V gene: TRBV6-5; CDR3 protein: ASSFSTGQPQH
V gene: TRBV13; CDR3 protein: ASSLGPGTGAANYGYT
V gene: TRBV6-1; CDR3 protein: ASSATPRAQGAPSQPQH
V gene: TRBV28; CDR3 protein: ASSFDNEKLF
V gene: TRBV28; CDR3 protein: ASNRVGNTIY
V gene: TRBV7-3; CDR3 protein: ASSLDTRDSFTDTQY
V gene: TRBV19; CDR3 protein: ASSYRVGTDTQY
V gene: TRBV24-1; CDR3 protein: ATSDLRGHEQF
V gene: TRBV5-1; CDR3 protein: ASSPVGGYTDTQY
V gene: TRBV12-3/TRBV12-4; CDR3 protein: ASSFVQGRYGYT
V gene: TRBV19; CDR3 protein: ASRRDTEAF
V gene: TRBV7-9; CDR3 protein: ASSPLRVVTEAF
V gene: TRBV6-6; CDR3 protein: ASRKSPNQPQH
V gene: TRBV27; CDR3 protein: ASSFGPSYGYT
V gene: TRBV7-9; CDR3 protein: ASSTRWDGQGDYNEQF
V gene: TRBV7-3; CDR3 protein: ASSWTGNTEAF
V gene: TRBV25-1; CDR3 protein: ASRGQGGSGEQY
V gene: TRBV7-9; CDR3 protein: ASRGQGDNSPLH
V gene: TRBV30; CDR3 protein: AWGTGTDTQY
V gene: TRBV5-1; CDR3 protein: ASSFTDTQY
V gene: TRBV10-3; CDR3 protein: AISEQGRQPQH
V gene: TRBV7-9; CDR3 protein: ASSLAETQY
V gene: TRBV5-5; CDR3 protein: ASIAPGVWEQY
V gene: TRBV10-3; CDR3 protein: AITVRLAGGYEQY
V gene: TRBV28; CDR3 protein: ASSLFGRADTQY
V gene: TRBV3-1; CDR3 protein: ASSHDLGGLNEQF
V gene: TRBV29-1; CDR3 protein: SVGRLLGTDTQY